This T cell receptor (beta chain) was recovered during a study of TIL therapy for anti-PD-1-resistant metastatic lung cancer. The germline V gene encodes CDR1 SGHNT and CDR2 YYREEE (reference sequence). V was shortened by 4 bases and J by 0 bases, with 13 bases between the two germline ends. CDR3 size: 15 residues. A word on this clone: Its matching antigen is unknown.

The libraries were made with immunoSEQ v3. The table came from immunoSEQ multiplex PCR; TCRdb's copy has only in-frame clones and leaves some out. The sample consists of approximately 95,000 clones, around three fifths of them appearing once. Study-level findings and limits: Treatment-naive, never-smoker and oncogene-addicted patients were overrepresented in this highly selected cohort. TIL cultures after expansion showed higher clonality and lower diversity than baseline tumor (median around 6% vs 30%).

Time point: pre-treatment sample, taken before nivolumab and TIL therapy. Pleural nodules or supraclavicular lymph nodes made up most of the excised metastases sampled. Patients were adults with stage 4 NSCLC. The rearrangement links TRBV5-4 to TRBJ1-1; a weak D match, TRBD1 (5 bases). The TCR sequence derives from a person aged 25 to 79 with non-small cell lung cancer. This specimen consisted of tumor tissue, obtained at baseline. The CDR3 loop is CASSRDGRLNTEAFF. CDR3 in DNA: TGTGCCAGCAGCCGGGACGGAAGATTGAACACTGAAGCTTTCTTT.